Below, one TCR beta chain is given with its context. This specimen belongs to a study of blood T cell repertoires in COVID-19. Study details: Italy, Spain and the United States were the sources of the convalescent and acute COVID-19 samples. In each case, the material was cDNA or gDNA derived from T cells, B-cell-depleted T cells, or PBMCs.

Sequencing used immunoSEQ multiplex PCR; TCRdb keeps in-frame clones, though not all of them. The table shows tens of thousands of clones, with 80% to 90% occurring only once. This TCR came from a human donor in a cohort sampled during active COVID-19. The sample taken for sequencing was peripheral blood.

CDR3 protein: CAWQGWDGYTF. The CDR3 DNA reads as TGTGCCTGGCAGGGGTGGGATGGCTACACCTTC. V is TRBV30 and J is TRBJ1-2; tentatively, D is TRBD1 (6 bases). V shed 5 bases and J shed 6 bases, with 10 bases lying between them. Germline V gives CDR1 GTSNPN, CDR2 SVGIG (reference sequence). This CDR3 has 11 amino acids.